This TCR beta chain was recorded in a study of identifying expanded T cells in peripheral blood. Study-wide findings and caveats: About 1.2 clones differed between technical replicates, versus around 15 and 19 over time. Clone count variance between roughly 2-week samples rose with total template count.

Notes on this clone: Its matching antigen is unknown.

Some clones are missing from TCRdb's copy, which holds only in-frame ones; the method was immunoSEQ multiplex PCR. The table has 65,000 to 95,000 clones, 70% to 90% seen once. CDR1 SGHTA and CDR2 FQGNSA come from the germline V gene. V was clipped by 1 base and J by 9 bases, with 13 bases between them. This CDR3 contains 14 residues. No infections or other immune events were documented during collection. The receptor was derived from a person aged 18 to 69 in good health. The sequencing input was blood. The chain is built from TRBV7-2 and TRBJ2-1; D uncertain. The CDR3 protein is CASSLEMGLGEQFF. CDR3 DNA sequence: TGTGCCAGCAGCTTAGAAATGGGCTTGGGTGAGCAGTTCTTC.